The rows below give T cell receptor beta chains drawn from one sample of a study of shared clonotypes between healthy human individuals. Sequenced by immunoSEQ multiplex PCR; TCRdb stores in-frame clones only, minus some. The repertoire holds some 350,000 clones, roughly 70% seen once, with about 9.3% in the top ten. Sequenced input: memory CD4+ T cells sorted from blood. These receptors were obtained from a young man in good health. CDR3s include the opening cysteine and the closing phenylalanine or tryptophan. D genes are given only for firm matches. Clone size is not always given. Where it is, it says once, few, many or a class for expanded clones.

J gene: TRBJ1-2
V gene: TRBV28
clone size: many
D gene: .
CDR3 DNA: TGTGCCAGCAGCCCCGTCCAGGGGTTTGGCTACACCTTC
CDR3 protein: CASSPVQGFGYTF

J gene: TRBJ1-5
V gene: TRBV25-1
clone size: .
D gene: .
CDR3 DNA: TGTGCCAGCCGTGCACAGGGTAGCAATCAGCCCCAGCATTTT
CDR3 protein: CASRAQGSNQPQHF

J gene: TRBJ2-1
V gene: TRBV4-2
clone size: .
D gene: TRBD2
CDR3 DNA: TGTGCCAGCAGCCAAGGACTAGCGGGAGCCGGGTCCTACAATGAGCAGTTCTTC
CDR3 protein: CASSQGLAGAGSYNEQFF

J gene: TRBJ2-6
V gene: TRBV7-3
clone size: .
D gene: TRBD2
CDR3 DNA: TGTGCCAGCAGCCCTGGGAGGGCAAATGGGGCCAACGTCCTGACTTTC
CDR3 protein: CASSPGRANGANVLTF

J gene: TRBJ2-1
V gene: TRBV5-1
clone size: .
D gene: TRBD2
CDR3 DNA: TGCGCCAGCAGCTTGGGACTAGCGGATTACAATGAGCAGTTCTTC
CDR3 protein: CASSLGLADYNEQFF

J gene: TRBJ2-7
V gene: TRBV5-1
clone size: .
D gene: .
CDR3 DNA: TGCGCCAGCAGCTTGTCTGTGACTAGCGAGCAGTACTTC
CDR3 protein: CASSLSVTSEQYF

J gene: TRBJ1-5
V gene: TRBV2
clone size: once
D gene: .
CDR3 DNA: TGTGCCAGCAGTTCCGCCTCCGGGACTTACAATCAGCCCCAGCATTTT
CDR3 protein: CASSSASGTYNQPQHF

J gene: TRBJ2-7
V gene: TRBV30
clone size: .
D gene: TRBD1
CDR3 DNA: TGTGCCTGGAGTAAACAACCCGGGACAGGGTACGAGCAGTACTTC
CDR3 protein: CAWSKQPGTGYEQYF

J gene: TRBJ2-7
V gene: TRBV5-1
clone size: many
D gene: .
CDR3 DNA: TGCGCCAGCAGCTTGGTAGGCGGAATGTCTACGAGTTTTAACGGGCAGTACTTC
CDR3 protein: CASSLVGGMSTSFNGQYF

J gene: TRBJ2-1
V gene: TRBV25-1
clone size: .
D gene: TRBD1
CDR3 DNA: TGTGCCAGCAGTGAAGGTTTTGGGCCAGGGGGCAGAAATGAGCAGTTCTTC
CDR3 protein: CASSEGFGPGGRNEQFF

J gene: TRBJ1-5
V gene: TRBV21-1
clone size: .
D gene: .
CDR3 DNA: TGTGCCAGCAGCAAAGATCGCGACAGGGGATGGCCCCAGCATTTT
CDR3 protein: CASSKDRDRGWPQHF

J gene: TRBJ2-5
V gene: TRBV7-2
clone size: many
D gene: TRBD2
CDR3 DNA: TGTGCCAGCAGCTTAGAACGGGGGGTTAGCGGGAGAGGGCAGTACTTC
CDR3 protein: CASSLERGVSGRGQYF

J gene: TRBJ2-7
V gene: TRBV2
clone size: once
D gene: .
CDR3 DNA: TGTGCCAGCAGTGAAGCGGCGTCGGGCTACGAGCAGTACTTC
CDR3 protein: CASSEAASGYEQYF

J gene: TRBJ2-7
V gene: TRBV2
clone size: .
D gene: .
CDR3 DNA: TGTGCCAGCACCAACGGGATCTCCTACGAGCAGTACTTC
CDR3 protein: CASTNGISYEQYF

J gene: TRBJ2-5
V gene: TRBV2
clone size: once
D gene: .
CDR3 DNA: TGTGCCAGCACCTCTCTTACAGTCCAAGAGACCCAGTACTTC
CDR3 protein: CASTSLTVQETQYF

J gene: TRBJ1-2
V gene: TRBV28
clone size: .
D gene: .
CDR3 DNA: TGTGCCAGCAGTTCACAGGGAAGGGCAGGCTACACCTTC
CDR3 protein: CASSSQGRAGYTF

J gene: TRBJ1-4
V gene: TRBV28
clone size: once
D gene: .
CDR3 DNA: TGTGCCAGCAGTTTCTCGGGGGTTGGGTATGAAAAACTGTTTTTT
CDR3 protein: CASSFSGVGYEKLFF

J gene: TRBJ1-4
V gene: TRBV15
clone size: .
D gene: .
CDR3 DNA: TGTGCCACCAGCAGCCCCAAGGGTACACTGTTTTTT
CDR3 protein: CATSSPKGTLFF

J gene: TRBJ2-1
V gene: TRBV27
clone size: .
D gene: .
CDR3 DNA: TGTGCCAGCAGTCTATTGGCGGGGAATGAGCAGTTCTTC
CDR3 protein: CASSLLAGNEQFF

J gene: TRBJ2-1
V gene: TRBV14
clone size: .
D gene: .
CDR3 DNA: TGTGCCAGCAGCCAAGATCACCGCGGTAGCGGATATGTGAGTGAGCAGTTCTTC
CDR3 protein: CASSQDHRGSGYVSEQFF

J gene: TRBJ2-7
V gene: TRBV18
clone size: .
D gene: .
CDR3 DNA: TGTGCCAGCTCACCCCACTACGAGCAGTACTTC
CDR3 protein: CASSPHYEQYF

J gene: TRBJ2-2
V gene: TRBV27
clone size: .
D gene: .
CDR3 DNA: TGTGCCAGCAGCGGATTTACCGGGGAGCTGTTTTTT
CDR3 protein: CASSGFTGELFF

J gene: TRBJ2-5
V gene: TRBV28
clone size: .
D gene: TRBD1
CDR3 DNA: TGTGCCAGCAGTGGAGGGACAGGGGTAGAGACCCAGTACTTC
CDR3 protein: CASSGGTGVETQYF

J gene: TRBJ2-3
V gene: TRBV5-1
clone size: .
D gene: .
CDR3 DNA: TGCGCCAGCAGCTCGTTCCCCACAGATACGCAGTATTTT
CDR3 protein: CASSSFPTDTQYF

J gene: TRBJ2-1
V gene: TRBV7-2
clone size: .
D gene: .
CDR3 DNA: TGTGCCAGCAGCGGAGAATTCGGTGAGCAGTTCTTC
CDR3 protein: CASSGEFGEQFF

J gene: TRBJ2-2
V gene: TRBV2
clone size: .
D gene: .
CDR3 DNA: TGTGCCAGCACCCAAGAGATAGGTATCACCGGGGAGCTGTTTTTT
CDR3 protein: CASTQEIGITGELFF

J gene: TRBJ2-1
V gene: TRBV7-9
clone size: .
D gene: TRBD1
CDR3 DNA: TGTGCCAGCAGCTTACAGGGGGCGTCCTCCTACAATGAGCAGTTCTTC
CDR3 protein: CASSLQGASSYNEQFF

J gene: TRBJ1-1
V gene: TRBV18
clone size: .
D gene: TRBD1
CDR3 DNA: TGTGCCGGCTCACCGCGACAGGGTGGATTAACTGAAGCTTTCTTT
CDR3 protein: CAGSPRQGGLTEAFF

J gene: TRBJ2-2
V gene: TRBV29-1
clone size: .
D gene: .
CDR3 DNA: TGCAGCGCCTGGAGGGCCGGGGAGCTGTTTTTT
CDR3 protein: CSAWRAGELFF

J gene: TRBJ2-7
V gene: TRBV9
clone size: few
D gene: .
CDR3 DNA: TGTGCCAGCAGCGTATCGGTCGGACAGACCTACGAGCAGTACTTC
CDR3 protein: CASSVSVGQTYEQYF

J gene: TRBJ2-1
V gene: TRBV10-1
clone size: .
D gene: .
CDR3 DNA: TGCGCCAGCAGTGATTGGAATGAGCAGTTCTTC
CDR3 protein: CASSDWNEQFF

J gene: TRBJ2-1
V gene: TRBV6-1
clone size: once
D gene: TRBD2
CDR3 DNA: TGTGCCAGCAGTGGGGGACTAGCGGGGGTCTACAATGAGCAGTTCTTC
CDR3 protein: CASSGGLAGVYNEQFF

J gene: TRBJ2-3
V gene: TRBV7-3
clone size: .
D gene: .
CDR3 DNA: TGTGCCAGCCGGGACGGACCCACAGATACGCAGTATTTT
CDR3 protein: CASRDGPTDTQYF

J gene: TRBJ2-7
V gene: TRBV4-3
clone size: .
D gene: .
CDR3 DNA: TGCGCCAGCAGCCAAGAAAGGGCGCAGGGGGGGTACGAGCAGTACTTC
CDR3 protein: CASSQERAQGGYEQYF

J gene: TRBJ2-3
V gene: TRBV10-3
clone size: .
D gene: .
CDR3 DNA: TGTGCCATCAGTGAGCGTGGGTTCACAGATACGCAGTATTTT
CDR3 protein: CAISERGFTDTQYF

J gene: TRBJ1-1
V gene: TRBV18
clone size: .
D gene: TRBD1
CDR3 DNA: TGTGCCAGCTCACCAAACAGGGGGCCTGGGACTGAAGCTTTCTTT
CDR3 protein: CASSPNRGPGTEAFF

J gene: TRBJ2-3
V gene: TRBV25-1
clone size: few
D gene: .
CDR3 DNA: TGTGCCAGCAGTGATGGGTCGGGTTGGGGCACAGATACGCAGTATTTT
CDR3 protein: CASSDGSGWGTDTQYF

J gene: TRBJ2-7
V gene: TRBV28
clone size: .
D gene: .
CDR3 DNA: TGTGCCAGCAGGAAGGGGGTCTACGAGCAGTACTTC
CDR3 protein: CASRKGVYEQYF

J gene: TRBJ2-1
V gene: TRBV10-3
clone size: few
D gene: TRBD2
CDR3 DNA: TGTGCCATCAGTGAGTTCACTAGCGGGAGAGGCCGGTTCTTC
CDR3 protein: CAISEFTSGRGRFF

J gene: TRBJ2-7
V gene: TRBV2
clone size: .
D gene: .
CDR3 DNA: TGTGCCAGCATGGTGGGAGGCCTGGACGAGCAGTACTTC
CDR3 protein: CASMVGGLDEQYF

J gene: TRBJ2-1
V gene: TRBV11-2
clone size: .
D gene: .
CDR3 DNA: TGTGCCAGCAGCTCCACGATGCAACTAGTTTTAAGCCAGAATGAGCAGTTCTTC
CDR3 protein: CASSSTMQLVLSQNEQFF

J gene: TRBJ1-2
V gene: TRBV29-1
clone size: .
D gene: .
CDR3 DNA: TGCAGCGTCTCCGGGTCTAACTATGGCTACACCTTC
CDR3 protein: CSVSGSNYGYTF

J gene: TRBJ2-1
V gene: TRBV5-5
clone size: .
D gene: .
CDR3 DNA: TGTGCCAGCAGCTTGTATGAGGGTGAGCAGTTCTTC
CDR3 protein: CASSLYEGEQFF

J gene: TRBJ2-1
V gene: TRBV5-1
clone size: .
D gene: .
CDR3 DNA: TGCGCCAGCAGCTTGGGTTCGGGGGATGAGCAGTTCTTC
CDR3 protein: CASSLGSGDEQFF

J gene: TRBJ2-7
V gene: TRBV6-5
clone size: .
D gene: .
CDR3 DNA: TGTGCCAGCAGTTACCGCTACGAGCAGTACTTC
CDR3 protein: CASSYRYEQYF

J gene: TRBJ2-6
V gene: TRBV6-1
clone size: few
D gene: .
CDR3 DNA: TGTGCGTTAGCAGTAGTCTCTGGGGCCAACGTCCTGACTTTC
CDR3 protein: CALAVVSGANVLTF

J gene: TRBJ1-5
V gene: TRBV28
clone size: many
D gene: TRBD1
CDR3 DNA: TGTGCCAGCAGCCGGCCGGGACAGCTCAATCAGCCCCAGCATTTT
CDR3 protein: CASSRPGQLNQPQHF

J gene: TRBJ2-2
V gene: TRBV7-2
clone size: .
D gene: TRBD2
CDR3 DNA: TGTGCCAGCAGCCCCGGACTAGCGGCCCTTGGGTACGGGGAGCTGTTTTTT
CDR3 protein: CASSPGLAALGYGELFF

J gene: TRBJ2-5
V gene: TRBV10-2
clone size: .
D gene: .
CDR3 DNA: TGCGCCAGCAGTGGGGGGGAGACCCAGTACTTC
CDR3 protein: CASSGGETQYF

J gene: TRBJ2-2
V gene: TRBV6-4
clone size: few
D gene: .
CDR3 DNA: TGTGCCAGCAGTGACTCGAAGCAGTCCACCGGGGAGCTGTTTTTT
CDR3 protein: CASSDSKQSTGELFF

J gene: TRBJ1-5
V gene: TRBV7-9
clone size: .
D gene: TRBD1
CDR3 DNA: TGTGCCAGCAGCCGGGGGACAGGGGGCGGTCAGCCCCAGCATTTT
CDR3 protein: CASSRGTGGGQPQHF